Presented here are 2 T cell receptor beta chains from one specimen sequenced in a study of blood T cell repertoires in COVID-19. Profiled with immunoSEQ multiplex PCR; TCRdb holds only in-frame clones, not every one. Among more than 200,000 clones listed, about 85% were seen once. Sequenced input: peripheral blood. The receptor set was obtained from a man aged 35 to 55 with acute or convalescent COVID-19.

The chain combines TRBV6-5 with TRBJ2-7; 10 bases are shared with TRBD2. Looked up from germline, CDR1 is MNHEY and CDR2 is SVGAGI. The CDR3 extends over 16 amino acids. With V trimmed by 1 base and J by 7 bases, 10 bases remained unmatched. The CDR3 DNA sequence: TGTGCCAGCAGTTACTTCTCTAGCGGGGGAACCTTTGAGCAGTACTTC. Protein sequence: CASSYFSSGGTFEQYF.

The chain recombines TRBV18 with TRBJ2-7, with TRBD1 identical over 7 bases. The length of the CDR3 is 14 residues. The V and J ends lost 0 bases and 4 bases, in that order; junction bases with no gene match: 3. Germline V gene lookup returns CDR1 KGHSH and CDR2 LQKENI. CDR3 protein: CASSPPGGAYEQYF. The CDR3 DNA reads as TGTGCCAGCTCACCACCAGGGGGCGCATACGAGCAGTACTTC.